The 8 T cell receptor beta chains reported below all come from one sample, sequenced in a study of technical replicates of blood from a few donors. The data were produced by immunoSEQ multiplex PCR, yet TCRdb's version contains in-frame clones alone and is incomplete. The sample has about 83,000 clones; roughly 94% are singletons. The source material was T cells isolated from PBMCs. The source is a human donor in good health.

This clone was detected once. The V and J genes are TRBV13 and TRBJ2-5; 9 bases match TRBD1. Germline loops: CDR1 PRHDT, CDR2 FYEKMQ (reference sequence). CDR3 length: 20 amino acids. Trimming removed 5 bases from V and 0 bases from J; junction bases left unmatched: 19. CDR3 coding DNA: TGTGCCAGCAGCCAACCCCCCTCCGGACAGGGGACCGACCACCAAGAGACCCAGTACTTC. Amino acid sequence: CASSQPPSGQGTDHQETQYF.

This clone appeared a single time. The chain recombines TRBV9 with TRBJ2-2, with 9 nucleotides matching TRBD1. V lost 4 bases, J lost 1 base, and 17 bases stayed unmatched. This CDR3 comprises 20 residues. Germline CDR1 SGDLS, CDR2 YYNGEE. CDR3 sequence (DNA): TGTGCCAGCAGCTCACGGACAGGGGTTCAAAAAACAGTGAACACCGGGGAGCTGTTTTTT. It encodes CASSSRTGVQKTVNTGELFF.

The CDR3 protein is CASSGQGASQPQHF. The DNA for the CDR3 is TGTGCCAGCAGCGGACAGGGGGCCTCTCAGCCCCAGCATTTT. V is TRBV7-9 and J is TRBJ1-5, with 11 bases fitting TRBD1. The trim removed 5 bases at V and 6 bases at J, leaving 3 bases unmatched. The germline V gene has CDR1 SEHNR and CDR2 FQNEAQ (reference sequence). The CDR3 sequence is 14 residues long.

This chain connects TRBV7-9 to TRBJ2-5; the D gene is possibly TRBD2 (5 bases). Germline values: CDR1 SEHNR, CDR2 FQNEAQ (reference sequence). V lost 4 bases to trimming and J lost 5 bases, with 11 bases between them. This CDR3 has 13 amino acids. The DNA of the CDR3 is TGTGCCAGCAGCTCGGGATTGTGGGAGACCCAGTACTTC. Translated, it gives CASSSGLWETQYF.

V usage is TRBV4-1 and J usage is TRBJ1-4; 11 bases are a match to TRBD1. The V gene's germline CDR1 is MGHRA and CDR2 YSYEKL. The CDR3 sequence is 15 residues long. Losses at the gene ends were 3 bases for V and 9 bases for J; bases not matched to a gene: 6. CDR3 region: CASSQIGQGAKKLFF. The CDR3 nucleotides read TGCGCCAGCAGCCAGATTGGACAGGGGGCAAAAAAACTGTTTTTT.

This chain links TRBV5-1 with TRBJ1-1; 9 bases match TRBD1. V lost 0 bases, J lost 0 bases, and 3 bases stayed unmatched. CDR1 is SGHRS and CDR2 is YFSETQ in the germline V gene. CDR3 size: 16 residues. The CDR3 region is CASSLGQGDMNTEAFF. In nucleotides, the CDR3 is TGCGCCAGCAGCTTGGGACAGGGGGATATGAACACTGAAGCTTTCTTT.

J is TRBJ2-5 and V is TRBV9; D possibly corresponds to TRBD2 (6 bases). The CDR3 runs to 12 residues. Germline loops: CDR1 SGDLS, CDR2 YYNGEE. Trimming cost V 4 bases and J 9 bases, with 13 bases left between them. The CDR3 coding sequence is TGTGCCAGCAGCCCTGGGGGACTGGCCCAGTACTTC. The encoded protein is CASSPGGLAQYF.

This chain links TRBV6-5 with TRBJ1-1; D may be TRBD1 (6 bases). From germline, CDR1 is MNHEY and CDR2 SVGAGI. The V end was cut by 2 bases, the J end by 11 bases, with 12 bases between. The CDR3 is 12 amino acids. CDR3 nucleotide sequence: TGTGCCAGCAGTTACCTCGGACAGCCGGCTTTCTTT. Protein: CASSYLGQPAFF.